The clone carrying this T cell receptor beta chain was seen repeatedly, ten times or more. What it recognizes is unknown. This entry is derived from a study of T cells in Graves' hyperthyroidism and ophthalmopathy. About the research overall: Peripheral blood was obtained at initial diagnosis, preceding any treatment. General study results and limits: Most clonotypes that expanded in the thyroid above 0.001 also showed up in blood.

TCR beta CDR3 regions were amplified from RNA transcripts. Using the HTBI primer set, a first-round RT-PCR was run on the TCR CDR3. TCRdb recomputed calls from the multiplex PCR reads with MiXCR, one row per CDR3 protein. Of fewer than 400,000 distinct CDR3 sequences listed, approximately 15% were seen once; the top ten hold around a quarter. Fresh 10 ml peripheral blood yielded PBMCs. Germline CDR1 is DFQATT and CDR2 is SNEGSKA (reference sequence). V gave up 5 bases and J gave up 6 bases, with 8 bases separating them. The CDR3 is made up of 10 amino acids. The TCR comes from a woman between 18 and 29 years old with Graves' hyperthyroidism that later progressed to Graves' ophthalmopathy. The V gene is TRBV20-1, the J gene TRBJ2-7; possible D gene TRBD2, 6 bases. The specimen sequenced was blood. Here the CDR3 DNA reads TGCAGTGCTCTAGCGTTCGAGCAGTACTTC. Protein: CSALAFEQYF.